Detailed here is one T cell receptor beta chain. Antigen unknown. The data derive from a study of somatic mutations in cytotoxic T cells in rheumatoid arthritis. Study at large: At nearly 100% purity, some V beta antibody-stained T-cell populations were flow-sorted, and these included V beta1+ cells that were sequenced for TCRB. Study-wide points: Multiple comparisons were not accounted for in the slight TRBV07 underrepresentation seen in rheumatoid arthritis patients.

Germline values: CDR1 SGHDT, CDR2 YYEEEE. The CDR3 extends over 13 amino acids. The germline V and J ends were trimmed by 5 bases and 7 bases, with 13 bases remaining between them. Assay: immunoSEQ multiplex PCR; the TCRdb copy retains only in-frame clones and omits some. The table includes just under 20,000 clones, roughly 80% detected once. V and J are TRBV5-6 and TRBJ1-5, with D unresolved. The sequenced sample consisted of CD8+ T cells sorted from blood. This receptor was identified in a woman in her forties or fifties in good health. This CDR3 is CASSRSGGQPQHF. The CDR3 DNA is TGTGCCAGCAGTCGCTCAGGCGGACAGCCCCAGCATTTT.